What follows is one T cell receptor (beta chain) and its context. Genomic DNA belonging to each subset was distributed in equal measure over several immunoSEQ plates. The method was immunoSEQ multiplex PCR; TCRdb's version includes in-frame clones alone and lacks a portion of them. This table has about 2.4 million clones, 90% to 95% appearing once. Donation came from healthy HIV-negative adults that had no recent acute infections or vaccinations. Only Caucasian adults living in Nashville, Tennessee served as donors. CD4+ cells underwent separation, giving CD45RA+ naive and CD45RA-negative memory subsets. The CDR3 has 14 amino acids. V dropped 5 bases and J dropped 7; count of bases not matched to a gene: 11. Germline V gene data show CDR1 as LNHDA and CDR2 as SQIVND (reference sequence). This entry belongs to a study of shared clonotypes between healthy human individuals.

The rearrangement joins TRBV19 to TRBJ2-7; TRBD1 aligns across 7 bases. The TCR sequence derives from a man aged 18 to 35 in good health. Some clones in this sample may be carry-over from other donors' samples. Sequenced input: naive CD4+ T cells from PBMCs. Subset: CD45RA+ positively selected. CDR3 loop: CASSFDRASGEQYF. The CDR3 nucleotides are TGTGCCAGTAGTTTCGACAGGGCCTCAGGAGAGCAGTACTTC.